The TCR beta chain under discussion was sequenced for a study of T-cell reconstitution after alpha-beta-depleted transplantation in children. A library of TCRbeta sequences, prepared with unique molecular identifiers, was generated. Each CDR3 protein is one row after TCRdb ran MiXCR on the PCR reads. The sample carries 780,000 or so distinct CDR3 sequences, around 17% recorded once. Germline assignment: CDR1 KGHDR and CDR2 SFDVKD. CDR3 length equals 19 residues. Germline trimming cut 4 bases from V and 0 bases from J; bases unmatched to any gene: 13. The chain recombines TRBV24-1 with TRBJ2-3; 9 positions agree with TRBD2. The sequencing here drew on PBMCs, mostly from graft donor cells, taken 360 days after TCRalphabeta/CD19-depleted stem cell transplant. The sequence was obtained from a male patient younger than 18 who had a stem cell transplant for acute lymphoblastic leukemia, so the T cells may come from the graft donor. CDR3 residues: CATSEPSSGVLPSTDTQYF. CDR3 coding DNA: TGTGCCACCAGTGAACCCTCTAGCGGGGTCCTCCCCAGCACAGATACGCAGTATTTT.